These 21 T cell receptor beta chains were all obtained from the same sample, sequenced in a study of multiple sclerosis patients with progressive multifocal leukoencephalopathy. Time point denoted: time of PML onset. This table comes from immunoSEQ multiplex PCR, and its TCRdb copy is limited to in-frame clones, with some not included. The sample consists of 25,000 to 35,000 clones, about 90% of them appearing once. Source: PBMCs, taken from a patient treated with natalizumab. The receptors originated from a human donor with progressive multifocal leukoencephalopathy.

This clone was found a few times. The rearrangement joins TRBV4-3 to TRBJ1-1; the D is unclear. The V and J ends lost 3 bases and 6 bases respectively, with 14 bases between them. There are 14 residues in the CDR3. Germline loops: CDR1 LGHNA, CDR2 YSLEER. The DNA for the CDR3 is TGCGCCAGCAGCCATATGACACCCCAAGCTGAAGCTTTCTTT. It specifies CASSHMTPQAEAFF.

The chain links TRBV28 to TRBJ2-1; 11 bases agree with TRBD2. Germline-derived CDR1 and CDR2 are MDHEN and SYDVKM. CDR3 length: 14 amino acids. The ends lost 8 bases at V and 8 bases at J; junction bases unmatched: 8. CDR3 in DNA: TGTGCCAGCCTCTTTAGCGGGAGGGCCGATGAGCAGTTCTTC. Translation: CASLFSGRADEQFF.

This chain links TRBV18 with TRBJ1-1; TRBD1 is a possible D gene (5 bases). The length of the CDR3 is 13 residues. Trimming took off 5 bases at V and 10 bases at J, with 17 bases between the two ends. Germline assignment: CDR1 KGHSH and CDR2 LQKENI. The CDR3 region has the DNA TGTGCCAGCTCAGACCGGGACTCCAGACGAGCTTTCTTT. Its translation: CASSDRDSRRAFF.

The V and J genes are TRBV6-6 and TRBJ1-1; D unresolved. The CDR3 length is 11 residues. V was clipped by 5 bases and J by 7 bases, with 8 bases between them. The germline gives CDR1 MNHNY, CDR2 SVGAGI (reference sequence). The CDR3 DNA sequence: TGTGCCAGCAGTGCTGGTGATGAAGCTTTCTTT. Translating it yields CASSAGDEAFF.

CDR3 DNA sequence: TGTGCCTGGAGGGGTTGGACAGGGGAGGCTCAGCATTTT. It specifies CAWRGWTGEAQHF. The rearrangement uses TRBV30 and TRBJ1-5, with TRBD1 matching over 9 bases. The trim removed 3 bases at V and 13 bases at J, leaving 10 bases unmatched. The germline V gene has CDR1 GTSNPN and CDR2 SVGIG (reference sequence). This CDR3 spans 13 amino acids.

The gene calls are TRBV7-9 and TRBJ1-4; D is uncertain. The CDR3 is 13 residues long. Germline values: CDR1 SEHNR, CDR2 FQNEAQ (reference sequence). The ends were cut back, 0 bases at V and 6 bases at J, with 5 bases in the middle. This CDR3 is CASSLAGHEKLFF. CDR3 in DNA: TGTGCCAGCAGCTTAGCCGGCCATGAAAAACTGTTTTTT.

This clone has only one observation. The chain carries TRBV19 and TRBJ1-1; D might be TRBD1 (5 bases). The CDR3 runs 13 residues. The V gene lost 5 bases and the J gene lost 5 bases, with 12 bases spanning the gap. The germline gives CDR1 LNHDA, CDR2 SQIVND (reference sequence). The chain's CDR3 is CASSFQGETEAFF. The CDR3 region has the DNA TGTGCCAGTAGTTTTCAGGGTGAGACTGAAGCTTTCTTT.

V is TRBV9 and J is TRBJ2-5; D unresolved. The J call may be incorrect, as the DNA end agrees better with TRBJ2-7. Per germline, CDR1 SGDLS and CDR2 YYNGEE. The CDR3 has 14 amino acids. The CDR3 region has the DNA TGTGCCAGCAGCGCCTCGGGCGGCCCCTACGAGCAGTACTTC. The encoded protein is CASSASGGPYEQYF.

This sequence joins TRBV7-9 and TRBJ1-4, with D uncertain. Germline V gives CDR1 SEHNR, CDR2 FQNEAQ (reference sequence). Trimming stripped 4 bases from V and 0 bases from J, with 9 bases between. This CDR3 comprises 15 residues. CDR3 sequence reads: CASSYGSSTNEKLFF. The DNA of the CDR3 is TGTGCCAGCAGCTACGGATCTTCAACTAATGAAAAACTGTTTTTT.

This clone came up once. In nucleotides, the CDR3 is TGTGCCAGCAGTTTAACCGGTGGCAAGGTGGGAGCTTTCTTT. Encoded protein: CASSLTGGKVGAFF. The chain uses TRBV28 and TRBJ1-1, with D unresolved. Trimming pared 2 bases from V and 10 bases from J, leaving 17 bases between. Germline CDR1 reads MDHEN; CDR2 reads SYDVKM. The CDR3 is 14 residues long. The full variable domain, completed using reference TRBV28 and TRBJ1-1, is DVKVTQSSRYLVKRTGEKVFLECVQDMDHENMFWYRQDPGLGLRLIYFSYDVKMKEKGDIPEGYSVSREKKERFSLILESASTNQTSMYLCASSLTGGKVGAFFGQGTRLTVV.

CDR3 region: CASSQVQGGDTEAFF. The DNA for the CDR3 is TGCGCCAGCAGCCAAGTTCAGGGTGGGGACACTGAAGCTTTCTTT. The chain combines TRBV4-3 with TRBJ1-1; tentatively, D is TRBD1 (5 bases). The CDR3 has 15 amino acids. Trimming pared 1 base from V and 3 bases from J, leaving 12 bases between. Per the germline V gene, CDR1 is LGHNA and CDR2 is YSLEER.

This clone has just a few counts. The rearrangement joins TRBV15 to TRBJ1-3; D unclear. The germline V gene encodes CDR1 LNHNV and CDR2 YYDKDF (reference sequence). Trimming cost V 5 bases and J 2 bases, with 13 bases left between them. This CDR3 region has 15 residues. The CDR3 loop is CATSLERGPGNTIYF. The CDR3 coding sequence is TGTGCCACCAGCCTTGAGAGAGGACCTGGAAACACCATATATTTT.

The CDR3 bases are TGTGCCAGCACTTTGGACAGGGTCGACTCCTACGAGCAGTACTTC. It yields the protein CASTLDRVDSYEQYF. The chain links TRBV2 to TRBJ2-7; 8 bases map to TRBD1. This CDR3 spans 15 amino acids. V gave up 7 bases and J gave up 0 bases; unmatched junction bases: 8. The germline gives CDR1 SNHLY, CDR2 FYNNEI.

The CDR3 coding sequence is TGTGCCATTCCGCTGCCTGTAGCGGGAGCGGACTACGAGCAGTACTTC. This translates into CAIPLPVAGADYEQYF. This sequence joins TRBV2 and TRBJ2-7; TRBD2 matches at 9 bases. Germline CDR1 SNHLY, CDR2 FYNNEI. The V gene end was trimmed by 10 bases and the J gene end by 3 bases; junction bases not matched to a gene: 16. The CDR3 contains 16 residues.

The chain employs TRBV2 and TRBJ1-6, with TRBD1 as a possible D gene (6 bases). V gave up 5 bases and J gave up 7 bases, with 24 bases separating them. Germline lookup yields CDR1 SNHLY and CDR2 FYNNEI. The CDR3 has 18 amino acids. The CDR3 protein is CASSRSLEQGLFNSPLHF. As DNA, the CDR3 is TGTGCCAGCAGTAGGTCTCTTGAGCAGGGGCTCTTCAATTCACCCCTCCACTTT.

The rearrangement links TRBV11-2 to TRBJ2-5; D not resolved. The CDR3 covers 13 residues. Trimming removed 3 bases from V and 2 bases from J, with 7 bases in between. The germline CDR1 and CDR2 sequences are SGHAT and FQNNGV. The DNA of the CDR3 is TGTGCCAGCAGCTTGTGGAGACAAGAGACCCAGTACTTC. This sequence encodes CASSLWRQETQYF. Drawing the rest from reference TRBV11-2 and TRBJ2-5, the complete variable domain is EAGVAQSPRYKIIEKRQSVAFWCNPISGHATLYWYQQILGQGPKLLIQFQNNGVVDDSQLPKDRFSAERLKGVDSTLKIQPAKLEDSAVYLCASSLWRQETQYFGPGTRLLVL.

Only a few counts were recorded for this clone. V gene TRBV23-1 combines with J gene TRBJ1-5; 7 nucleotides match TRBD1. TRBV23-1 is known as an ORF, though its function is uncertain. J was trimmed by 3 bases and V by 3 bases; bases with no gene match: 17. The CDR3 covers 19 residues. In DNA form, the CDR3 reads TGCGCCAGCAGTCAGCACCGATGTAGGGGGCGCGGTAACAATCAGCCCCAGCATTTT. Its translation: CASSQHRCRGRGNNQPQHF.

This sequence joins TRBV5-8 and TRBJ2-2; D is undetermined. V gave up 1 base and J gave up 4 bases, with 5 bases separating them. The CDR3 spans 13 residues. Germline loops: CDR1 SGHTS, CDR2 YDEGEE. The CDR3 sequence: CASSLYGTGELFF. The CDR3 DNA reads TGTGCCAGCAGCTTGTATGGCACCGGGGAGCTGTTTTTT.

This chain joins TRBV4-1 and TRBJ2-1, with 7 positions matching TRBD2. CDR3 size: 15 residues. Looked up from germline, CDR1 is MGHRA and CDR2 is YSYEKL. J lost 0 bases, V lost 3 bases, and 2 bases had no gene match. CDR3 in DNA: TGCGCCAGCAGCCAGACTAGCTTCTCCTACAATGAGCAGTTCTTC. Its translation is CASSQTSFSYNEQFF.

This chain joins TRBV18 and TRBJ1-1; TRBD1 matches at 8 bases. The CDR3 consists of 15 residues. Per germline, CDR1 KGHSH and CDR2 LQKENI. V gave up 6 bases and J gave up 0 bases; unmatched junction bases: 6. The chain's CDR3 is CASSGTGGMNTEAFF. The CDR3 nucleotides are TGTGCCAGCTCCGGGACAGGAGGTATGAACACTGAAGCTTTCTTT.

CDR3 sequence reads: CASSLATGPSRGEQYF. The CDR3 nucleotides read TGCGCCAGCAGCTTGGCGACAGGGCCTTCTAGGGGAGAGCAGTACTTC. The V gene is TRBV5-1, the J gene TRBJ2-7, with 7 positions matching TRBD1. CDR3 length: 16 residues. V gave up 0 bases and J gave up 7 bases; unmatched junction bases: 13. Germline CDR1 is SGHRS and CDR2 is YFSETQ. Complete variable domain (other parts from reference TRBV5-1 and TRBJ2-7): KAGVTQTPRYLIKTRGQQVTLSCSPISGHRSVSWYQQTPGQGLQFLFEYFSETQRNKGNFPGRFSGRQFSNSRSEMNVSTLELGDSALYLCASSLATGPSRGEQYFGPGTRLTVT.